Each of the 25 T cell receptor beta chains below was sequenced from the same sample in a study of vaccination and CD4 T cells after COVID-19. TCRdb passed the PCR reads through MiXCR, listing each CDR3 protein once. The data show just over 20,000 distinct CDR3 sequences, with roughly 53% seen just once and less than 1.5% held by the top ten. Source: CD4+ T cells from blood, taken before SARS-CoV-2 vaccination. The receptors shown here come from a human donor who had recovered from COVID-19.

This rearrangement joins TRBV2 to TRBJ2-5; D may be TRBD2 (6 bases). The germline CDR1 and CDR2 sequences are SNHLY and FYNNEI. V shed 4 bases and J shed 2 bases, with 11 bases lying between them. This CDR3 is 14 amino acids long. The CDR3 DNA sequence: TGTGCCAGCAGTGGCGGGATCCTTCAAGAGACCCAGTACTTC. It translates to CASSGGILQETQYF.

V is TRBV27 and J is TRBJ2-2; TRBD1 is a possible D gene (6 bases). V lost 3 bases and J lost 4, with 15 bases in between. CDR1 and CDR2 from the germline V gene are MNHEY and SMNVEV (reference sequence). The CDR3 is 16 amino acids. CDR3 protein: CASSFRQGFATGELFF. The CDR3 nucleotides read TGTGCCAGCAGTTTTCGGCAGGGGTTTGCCACCGGGGAGCTGTTTTTT.

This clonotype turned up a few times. The CDR3 bases are TGTGCCAGCAGCCGGGACTTCCCTCAGGGTACGCAGTATTTT. Residues: CASSRDFPQGTQYF. This sequence joins TRBV7-8 and TRBJ2-3; perhaps TRBD2 as D (6 bases). CDR1 is SGHVS and CDR2 is FQNEAQ in the germline V gene. With 5 bases removed from V and 8 bases from J, the gap between germline ends came to 17 bases. CDR3 length equals 14 residues.

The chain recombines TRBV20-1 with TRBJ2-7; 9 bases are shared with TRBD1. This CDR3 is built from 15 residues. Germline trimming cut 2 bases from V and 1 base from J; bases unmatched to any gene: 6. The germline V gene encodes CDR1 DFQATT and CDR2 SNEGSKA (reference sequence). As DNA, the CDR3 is TGCAGTGCTAGAACCCCCGGGACAGGGTCCTACGAGCAGTACTTC. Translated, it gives CSARTPGTGSYEQYF.

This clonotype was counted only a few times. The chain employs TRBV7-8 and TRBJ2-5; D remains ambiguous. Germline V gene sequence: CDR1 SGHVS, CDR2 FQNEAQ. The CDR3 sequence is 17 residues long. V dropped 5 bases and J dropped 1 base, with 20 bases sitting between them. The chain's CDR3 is CASSPGLGGIRQETQYF. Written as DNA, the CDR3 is TGTGCCAGCAGCCCCGGCTTAGGTGGGATTCGCCAAGAGACCCAGTACTTC.

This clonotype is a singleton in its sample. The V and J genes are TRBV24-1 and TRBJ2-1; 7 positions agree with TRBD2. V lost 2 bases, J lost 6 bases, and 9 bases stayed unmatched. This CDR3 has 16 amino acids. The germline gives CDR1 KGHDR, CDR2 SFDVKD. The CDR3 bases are TGTGCCACCAGTGATTACGGGGCGGGAGTCAGCAATGAGCAGTTCTTC. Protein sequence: CATSDYGAGVSNEQFF.

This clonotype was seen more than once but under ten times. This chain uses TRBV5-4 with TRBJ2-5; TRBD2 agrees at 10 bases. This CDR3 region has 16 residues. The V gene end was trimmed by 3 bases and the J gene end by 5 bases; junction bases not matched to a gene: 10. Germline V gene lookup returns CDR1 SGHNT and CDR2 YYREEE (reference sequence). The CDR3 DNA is TGTGCCAGCAGCTCCGTACTAGCGGGGATGGGGGAGACCCAGTACTTC. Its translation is CASSSVLAGMGETQYF.

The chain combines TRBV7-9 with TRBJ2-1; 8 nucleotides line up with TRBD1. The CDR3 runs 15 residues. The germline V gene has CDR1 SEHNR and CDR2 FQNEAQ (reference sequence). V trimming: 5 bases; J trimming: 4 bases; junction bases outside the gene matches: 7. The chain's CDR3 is CASSPRQGPYNEQFF. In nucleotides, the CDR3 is TGTGCCAGCAGCCCAAGACAGGGGCCATACAATGAGCAGTTCTTC.

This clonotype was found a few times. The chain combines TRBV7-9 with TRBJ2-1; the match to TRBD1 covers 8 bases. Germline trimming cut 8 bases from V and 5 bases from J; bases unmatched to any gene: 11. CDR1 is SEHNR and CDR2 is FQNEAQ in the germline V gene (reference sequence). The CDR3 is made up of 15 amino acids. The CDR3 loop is CASLRPGQGHNEQFF. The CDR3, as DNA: TGTGCCAGCTTGCGGCCCGGACAGGGCCACAATGAGCAGTTCTTC. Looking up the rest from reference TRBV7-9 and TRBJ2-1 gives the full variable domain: DTGVSQNPRHKITKRGQNVTFRCDPISEHNRLYWYRQTLGQGPEFLTYFQNEAQLEKSRLLSDRFSAERPKGSFSTLEIQRTEQGDSAMYLCASLRPGQGHNEQFFGPGTRLTVL.

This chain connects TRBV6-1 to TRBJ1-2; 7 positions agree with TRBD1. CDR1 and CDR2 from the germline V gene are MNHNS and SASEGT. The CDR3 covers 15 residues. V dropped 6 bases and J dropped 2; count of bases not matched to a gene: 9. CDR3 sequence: CASSPDRVKNYGYTF. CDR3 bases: TGTGCCAGCAGCCCAGACAGGGTGAAGAACTATGGCTACACCTTC.

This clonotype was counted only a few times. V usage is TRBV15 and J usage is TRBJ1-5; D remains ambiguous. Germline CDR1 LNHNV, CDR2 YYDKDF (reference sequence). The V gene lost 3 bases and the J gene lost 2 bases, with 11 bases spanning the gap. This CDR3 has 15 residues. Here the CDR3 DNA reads TGTGCCACCAGCAGTCCGGGAGTGGGCAATCAGCCCCAGCATTTT. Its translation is CATSSPGVGNQPQHF.

The CDR3: CSARVTGQGARSNQPQHF. CDR3 nucleotide sequence: TGCAGTGCTAGAGTAACCGGACAGGGGGCGCGTAGCAATCAGCCCCAGCATTTT. The chain couples TRBV20-1 to TRBJ1-5; 11 bases match TRBD1. This CDR3 is built from 18 residues. Germline CDR1 reads DFQATT; CDR2 reads SNEGSKA (reference sequence). The V and J ends lost 1 base and 0 bases, in that order; junction bases with no gene match: 8.

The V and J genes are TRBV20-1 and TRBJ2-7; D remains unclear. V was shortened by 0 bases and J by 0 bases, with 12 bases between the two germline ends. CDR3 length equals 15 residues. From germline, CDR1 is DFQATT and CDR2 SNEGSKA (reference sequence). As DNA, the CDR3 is TGCAGTGCTAGAGATCCCGCGTTGAGCTCCTACGAGCAGTACTTC. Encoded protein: CSARDPALSSYEQYF.

The chain's CDR3 is CAISRDGAGETQYF. CDR3 nucleotide sequence: TGTGCCATCAGTAGAGATGGGGCGGGGGAGACCCAGTACTTC. The chain employs TRBV10-3 and TRBJ2-5, with a possible D match to TRBD2 (6 bases). V shed 5 bases and J shed 5 bases, with 15 bases lying between them. The length of the CDR3 is 14 residues. The germline gives CDR1 ENHRY, CDR2 SYGVKD.

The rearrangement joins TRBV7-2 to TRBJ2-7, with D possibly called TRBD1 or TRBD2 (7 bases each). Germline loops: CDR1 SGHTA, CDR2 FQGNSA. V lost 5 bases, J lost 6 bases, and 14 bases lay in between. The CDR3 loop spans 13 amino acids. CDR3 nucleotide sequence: TGTGCCAGCAGCACCAGGGGGGGATTCGAGCAGTACTTC. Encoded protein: CASSTRGGFEQYF.

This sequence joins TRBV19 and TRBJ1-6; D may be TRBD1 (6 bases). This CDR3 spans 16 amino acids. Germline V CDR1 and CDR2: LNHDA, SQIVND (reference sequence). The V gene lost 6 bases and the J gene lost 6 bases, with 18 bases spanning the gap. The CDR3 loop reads CASSRRGQQGNSPLHF. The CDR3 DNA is TGTGCCAGTAGCCGAAGGGGCCAACAGGGTAATTCACCCCTCCACTTT.

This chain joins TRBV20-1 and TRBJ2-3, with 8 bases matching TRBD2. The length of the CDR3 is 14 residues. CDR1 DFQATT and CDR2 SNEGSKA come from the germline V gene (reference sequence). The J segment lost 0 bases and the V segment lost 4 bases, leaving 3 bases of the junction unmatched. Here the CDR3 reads CSATPSGSTDTQYF. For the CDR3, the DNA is TGCAGTGCTACCCCTAGCGGGAGCACAGATACGCAGTATTTT.

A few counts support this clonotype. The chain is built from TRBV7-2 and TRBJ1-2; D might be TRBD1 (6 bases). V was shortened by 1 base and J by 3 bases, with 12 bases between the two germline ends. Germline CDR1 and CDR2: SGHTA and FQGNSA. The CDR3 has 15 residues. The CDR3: CASSLVGGADYGYTF. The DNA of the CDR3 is TGTGCCAGCAGCTTAGTTGGGGGGGCGGACTATGGCTACACCTTC. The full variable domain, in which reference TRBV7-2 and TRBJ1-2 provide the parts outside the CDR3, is GAGVSQSPSNKVTEKGKDVELRCDPISGHTALYWYRQSLGQGLEFLIYFQGNSAPDKSGLPSDRFSAERTGGSVSTLTIQRTQQEDSAVYLCASSLVGGADYGYTFGSGTRLTVV.

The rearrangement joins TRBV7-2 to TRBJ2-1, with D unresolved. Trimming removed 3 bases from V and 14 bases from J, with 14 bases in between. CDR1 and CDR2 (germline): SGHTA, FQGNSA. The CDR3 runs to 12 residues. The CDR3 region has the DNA TGTGCCAGCAGCTTTTTAGACCGCGGAAAGTTCTTC. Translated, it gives CASSFLDRGKFF.

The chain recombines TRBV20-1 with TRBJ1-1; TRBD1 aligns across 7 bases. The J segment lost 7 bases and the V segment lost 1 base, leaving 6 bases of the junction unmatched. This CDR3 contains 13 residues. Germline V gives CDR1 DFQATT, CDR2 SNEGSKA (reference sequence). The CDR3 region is CSARAGGGIEAFF. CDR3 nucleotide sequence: TGCAGTGCTAGAGCGGGAGGGGGCATTGAAGCTTTCTTT.

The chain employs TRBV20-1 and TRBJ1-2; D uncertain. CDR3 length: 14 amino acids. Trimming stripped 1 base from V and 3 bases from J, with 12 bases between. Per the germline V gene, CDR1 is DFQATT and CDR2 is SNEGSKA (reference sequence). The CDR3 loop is CSARGDTKYYGYTF. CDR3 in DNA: TGCAGTGCTAGAGGCGACACCAAGTACTATGGCTACACCTTC.

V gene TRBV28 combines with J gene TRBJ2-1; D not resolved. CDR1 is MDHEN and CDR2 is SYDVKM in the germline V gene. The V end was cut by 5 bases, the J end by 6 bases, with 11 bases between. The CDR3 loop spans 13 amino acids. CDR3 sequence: CASSLRPSNEQFF. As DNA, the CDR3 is TGTGCCAGCAGTCTACGCCCTTCCAATGAGCAGTTCTTC.

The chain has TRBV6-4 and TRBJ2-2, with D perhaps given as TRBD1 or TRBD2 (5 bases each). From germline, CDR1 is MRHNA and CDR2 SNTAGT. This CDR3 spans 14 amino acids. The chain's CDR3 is CGGRTQGNTGELFF. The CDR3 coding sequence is TGTGGGGGACGGACGCAAGGTAACACCGGGGAGCTGTTTTTT.

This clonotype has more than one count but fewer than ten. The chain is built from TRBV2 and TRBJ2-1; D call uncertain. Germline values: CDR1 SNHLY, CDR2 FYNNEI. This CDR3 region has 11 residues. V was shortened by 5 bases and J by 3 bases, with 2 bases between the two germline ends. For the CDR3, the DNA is TGTGCCAGCAGTTACTACAATGAGCAGTTCTTC. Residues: CASSYYNEQFF.

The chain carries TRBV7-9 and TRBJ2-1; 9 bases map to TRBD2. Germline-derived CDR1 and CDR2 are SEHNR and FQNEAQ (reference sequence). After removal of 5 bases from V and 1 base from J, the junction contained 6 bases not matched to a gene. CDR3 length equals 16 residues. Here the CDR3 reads CASSAIAGVSYNEQFF. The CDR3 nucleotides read TGTGCCAGCAGCGCAATAGCGGGAGTGTCCTACAATGAGCAGTTCTTC. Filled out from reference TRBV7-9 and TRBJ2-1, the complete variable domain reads DTGVSQNPRHKITKRGQNVTFRCDPISEHNRLYWYRQTLGQGPEFLTYFQNEAQLEKSRLLSDRFSAERPKGSFSTLEIQRTEQGDSAMYLCASSAIAGVSYNEQFFGPGTRLTVL.